The 26 T cell receptor beta chains below were found in one sample sequenced in a study of regulatory T cells. Findings and limits, study-wide: Hydrophobic residues at CDR3 positions 6 and 7 were enriched in conventional CD4+ T cells of CD3G-deficient patients.

The PCR used 52 TRBV and 13 TRBJ primers. Libraries were prepared by immunoSEQ multiplex PCR; TCRdb keeps only in-frame clonotypes and omits some of them. The table includes about 35,000 clones, around 91% detected once. No antigen has been assigned to these receptors. The sample was conventional CD4+ T cells sorted from blood. The receptors stem from a person under 35 with CD3G deficiency.

This sequence joins TRBV19 and TRBJ2-1; unclear D gene. The germline V gene encodes CDR1 LNHDA and CDR2 SQIVND (reference sequence). The germline V and J ends were trimmed by 1 base and 8 bases, with 12 bases remaining between them. The CDR3 spans 14 residues. CDR3 sequence reads: CASSIGTAGDEQFF. CDR3 coding DNA: TGTGCCAGTAGTATAGGAACAGCTGGGGATGAGCAGTTCTTC.

The V call is TRBV5-1, the J call TRBJ2-5; 10 bases map to TRBD1. The CDR3 runs 17 residues. Germline V gene lookup returns CDR1 SGHRS and CDR2 YFSETQ. The V segment lost 4 bases and the J segment 5 bases; nucleotides outside the gene matches: 14. CDR3 residues: CASSPGTGAPERETQYF. The CDR3 DNA reads as TGCGCCAGCAGCCCCGGGACAGGGGCACCGGAACGGGAGACCCAGTACTTC.

The chain recombines TRBV28 with TRBJ2-7; 8 bases match TRBD1. CDR3 length equals 11 residues. V lost 8 bases to trimming and J lost 4 bases; unmatched junction nucleotides: 1. Germline-derived CDR1 and CDR2 are MDHEN and SYDVKM. The CDR3 sequence: CASGQGYEQYF. CDR3 nucleotides: TGTGCCAGCGGACAGGGTTACGAGCAGTACTTC.

The chain carries TRBV18 and TRBJ2-2, with a weak D call TRBD1 (5 bases). Trimming took 6 bases from V and 2 from J, leaving 16 bases between them. The germline CDR1 and CDR2 sequences are KGHSH and LQKENI. This CDR3 is built from 16 residues. CDR3 sequence: CASSLHQGGNTGELFF. CDR3 sequence (DNA): TGTGCCAGCTCCCTCCACCAGGGCGGTAACACCGGGGAGCTGTTTTTT. The full variable domain, its missing parts supplied by reference TRBV18 and TRBJ2-2, is NAGVMQNPRHLVRRRGQEARLRCSPMKGHSHVYWYRQLPEEGLKFMVYLQKENIIDESGMPKERFSAEFPKEGPSILRIQQVVRGDSAAYFCASSLHQGGNTGELFFGEGSRLTVL.

The chain recombines TRBV28 with TRBJ1-2; D is perhaps TRBD1 (6 bases). CDR3 length: 13 amino acids. Germline loops: CDR1 MDHEN, CDR2 SYDVKM. V was clipped by 5 bases and J by 8 bases, with 15 bases between them. The CDR3 is CASSTNGGLGYTF. The DNA for the CDR3 is TGTGCCAGCAGTACTAACGGGGGCCTCGGCTACACCTTC.

The chain uses TRBV28 and TRBJ2-2, with no clear D. This CDR3 has 14 amino acids. Germline V gives CDR1 MDHEN, CDR2 SYDVKM. Trimming shortened V by 6 bases and J by 0 bases, and 8 bases separated the two germline ends. The CDR3 spells CASRPASNTGELFF. The CDR3 DNA follows: TGTGCCAGCAGACCAGCTTCGAACACCGGGGAGCTGTTTTTT.

CDR3 nucleotide sequence: TGTGCCAGCTCGTCACTAGCGGGGGCTTACAATGAGCAGTTCTTC. Its protein product is CASSSLAGAYNEQFF. The chain carries TRBV18 and TRBJ2-1, with TRBD2 identical over 11 bases. The CDR3 is 15 amino acids. Per the germline V gene, CDR1 is KGHSH and CDR2 is LQKENI. J lost 4 bases, V lost 6 bases, and 5 bases had no gene match.

In this sample, this clone turned up a few times. This sequence joins TRBV28 and TRBJ1-5; D not certain. V gave up 4 bases and J gave up 7 bases, with 11 bases separating them. This CDR3 has 13 residues. Germline CDR1 MDHEN, CDR2 SYDVKM. CDR3 sequence: CASSSITEQPQHF. The CDR3 DNA is TGTGCCAGCAGTTCAATCACAGAACAGCCCCAGCATTTT.

The J gene is TRBJ2-7, the V gene TRBV6-1; D unclear. The germline V and J ends were trimmed by 0 bases and 5 bases, with 11 bases remaining between them. Germline CDR1 and CDR2: MNHNS and SASEGT. The CDR3 spans 14 residues. This chain's CDR3 is CASSEALRLDEQYF. In nucleotides, the CDR3 is TGTGCCAGCAGTGAAGCGCTTCGACTGGACGAGCAGTACTTC.

The chain combines TRBV6-1 with TRBJ2-4; the D is unclear. Trimming cost V 2 bases and J 0 bases, with 8 bases left between them. The CDR3 contains 15 residues. The V gene's germline CDR1 is MNHNS and CDR2 SASEGT. CDR3 sequence: CASSESQKAKNIQYF. The CDR3 bases are TGTGCCAGCAGTGAAAGTCAGAAAGCCAAAAACATTCAGTACTTC.

This chain's CDR3 is CASSQANYGYTF. DNA of the CDR3: TGTGCCAGCAGTCAGGCTAACTATGGCTACACCTTC. This sequence joins TRBV6-6 and TRBJ1-2; D is uncertain. Trimming pared 5 bases from V and 0 bases from J, leaving 4 bases between. Germline CDR1 reads MNHNY; CDR2 reads SVGAGI (reference sequence). The CDR3 runs 12 residues.

This chain joins TRBV10-3 and TRBJ2-7, with D unresolved. Deletions cut 3 bases from V and 6 bases from J, with 12 bases between. CDR1 ENHRY and CDR2 SYGVKD come from the germline V gene. The CDR3 has 13 amino acids. CDR3 sequence reads: CAISEVSPGEQYF. CDR3 DNA: TGTGCCATCAGTGAAGTTTCTCCAGGCGAGCAGTACTTC.

The chain joins TRBV5-1 to TRBJ2-3, with 8 bases that match TRBD2. The J segment lost 1 base and the V segment lost 1 base, leaving 2 bases of the junction unmatched. The CDR3 is 15 amino acids. The germline V gene has CDR1 SGHRS and CDR2 YFSETQ. The chain's CDR3 is CASSLTGLGTDTQYF. Here the CDR3 DNA reads TGCGCCAGCAGCTTGACGGGACTAGGCACAGATACGCAGTATTTT.

This sequence joins TRBV18 and TRBJ2-1; D is perhaps TRBD1 (5 bases). Trimming removed 4 bases at V and 5 bases at J, with 9 bases between. Germline lookup yields CDR1 KGHSH and CDR2 LQKENI. The CDR3 length is 13 residues. The CDR3 bases are TGTGCCAGCTCACGTGACAGACACAATGAGCAGTTCTTC. It codes for CASSRDRHNEQFF.

The chain joins TRBV19 to TRBJ1-2; maybe TRBD1 (6 bases). The CDR3 extends over 14 amino acids. Germline loops: CDR1 LNHDA, CDR2 SQIVND (reference sequence). Trimming left V 4 bases short and J 7 bases short, with 16 bases between. The CDR3 spells CASSTSQQGGGYTF. In DNA, the CDR3 is TGTGCCAGTAGTACATCTCAACAGGGTGGTGGCTACACCTTC.

The chain carries TRBV10-2 and TRBJ2-4; D remains ambiguous. V lost 2 bases and J 11 bases, leaving 7 bases between the germline ends. The CDR3 consists of 11 residues. Germline assignment: CDR1 WSHSY and CDR2 SAAADI. The CDR3 region is CASSEGMLQYF. Here the CDR3 DNA reads TGCGCCAGCAGTGAGGGGATGCTTCAGTACTTC.

The chain carries TRBV10-3 and TRBJ2-1, with D perhaps assigned TRBD1 or TRBD2 (5 bases each). Germline CDR1 reads ENHRY; CDR2 reads SYGVKD. Trimming stripped 3 bases from V and 4 bases from J, with 16 bases between. The CDR3 covers 16 residues. The CDR3 here is CAISDGAGGPYNEQFF. CDR3 in DNA: TGTGCCATCAGTGATGGGGCGGGCGGGCCTTACAATGAGCAGTTCTTC.

The CDR3 sequence: CASSPRNRRLLYEQYF. The CDR3 DNA reads TGTGCCAGCAGCCCGAGGAACAGGCGCCTTTTGTACGAGCAGTACTTC. The rearrangement links TRBV6-8 to TRBJ2-7; tentatively, D is TRBD1 (5 bases). Germline values: CDR1 MNHGY, CDR2 SAAAGT. The CDR3 totals 16 residues. V was cut by 6 bases and J by 4 bases, with 22 bases left in between.

This sequence joins TRBV19 and TRBJ2-7; 12 positions match TRBD1. The junction had 10 bases not matched to a gene; V was cut back by 5 bases and J by 5 bases. This CDR3 region has 16 residues. Germline V gene lookup returns CDR1 LNHDA and CDR2 SQIVND (reference sequence). CDR3 nucleotides: TGTGCCAGTAGTCCAGGGACAGGGGGCGGTCTGAACGAGCAGTACTTC. It specifies CASSPGTGGGLNEQYF.

In its sample, this clone was seen a few times. The chain links TRBV5-1 to TRBJ2-3, with D perhaps matching TRBD1 (6 bases). V lost 4 bases and J lost 2, with 11 bases in between. The CDR3 runs 14 residues. Germline V CDR1 and CDR2: SGHRS, YFSETQ. CDR3 nucleotides: TGCGCCAGCAGCATCGGACAGCCCACAGATACGCAGTATTTT. It specifies CASSIGQPTDTQYF. Full variable domain (rest looked up from reference TRBV5-1 and TRBJ2-3): KAGVTQTPRYLIKTRGQQVTLSCSPISGHRSVSWYQQTPGQGLQFLFEYFSETQRNKGNFPGRFSGRQFSNSRSEMNVSTLELGDSALYLCASSIGQPTDTQYFGPGTRLTVL.

The CDR3 is CASSPGWASGTPSQYF. CDR3 nucleotide sequence: TGTGCCAGCTCACCTGGGTGGGCTAGCGGAACACCGTCACAGTACTTC. The chain links TRBV18 to TRBJ2-5; 7 nucleotides align to TRBD2. After removal of 3 bases from V and 11 bases from J, the junction contained 18 bases not matched to a gene. The CDR3 is 16 amino acids. Germline CDR1 reads KGHSH; CDR2 reads LQKENI. The variable domain in full, completed from reference TRBV18 and TRBJ2-5, reads NAGVMQNPRHLVRRRGQEARLRCSPMKGHSHVYWYRQLPEEGLKFMVYLQKENIIDESGMPKERFSAEFPKEGPSILRIQQVVRGDSAAYFCASSPGWASGTPSQYFGPGTRLLVL.

DNA of the CDR3: TGTGCCAGCAGTCGAAACAGGGGCCGCTTTGAGTCCTACGAGCAGTACTTC. Its translation is CASSRNRGRFESYEQYF. V usage is TRBV28 and J usage is TRBJ2-7; TRBD1 agrees at 7 bases. The CDR3 runs to 17 residues. Germline V gene data show CDR1 as MDHEN and CDR2 as SYDVKM. Losses at the gene ends were 5 bases for V and 1 base for J; bases not matched to a gene: 14.

A few counts support this clone. CDR3 sequence: CASSIEVNQPQHF. The CDR3 bases are TGTGCCAGTAGTATAGAGGTAAATCAGCCCCAGCATTTT. The chain carries TRBV19 and TRBJ1-5; unclear D gene. The CDR3 has 13 amino acids. V was shortened by 0 bases and J by 4 bases, with 4 bases between the two germline ends. Germline V gene lookup returns CDR1 LNHDA and CDR2 SQIVND (reference sequence).

The J gene is TRBJ1-1, the V gene TRBV20-1; D remains unclear. V lost 5 bases and J 1 base, leaving 5 bases between the germline ends. Germline CDR1 DFQATT, CDR2 SNEGSKA (reference sequence). This CDR3 is 11 amino acids long. CDR3 DNA: TGCAGTGCTGCAGGGAACACTGAAGCTTTCTTT. Its protein is CSAAGNTEAFF.

This sequence joins TRBV28 and TRBJ2-7; 8 bases map to TRBD1. Germline trimming cut 6 bases from V and 6 bases from J; bases unmatched to any gene: 10. The length of the CDR3 is 14 residues. Germline V lookup: CDR1 MDHEN, CDR2 SYDVKM. The CDR3 DNA follows: TGTGCCAGCAGAGCGGCGGGACAGGCCCGCGAGCAGTACTTC. It specifies CASRAAGQAREQYF.

The gene calls are TRBV5-1 and TRBJ2-3, with D perhaps TRBD1 or TRBD2 (5 bases each). The CDR3 sequence is 14 residues long. CDR1 SGHRS and CDR2 YFSETQ come from the germline V gene. Trimming took off 5 bases at V and 1 base at J, with 11 bases between the two ends. The CDR3 region is CASSWGPGTDTQYF. Written as DNA, the CDR3 is TGCGCCAGCAGTTGGGGACCCGGCACAGATACGCAGTATTTT.